This TCR beta chain was identified in a study of cytomegalovirus exposure and HLA in healthy donors. It was with 60 Vbeta and 13 Jbeta primers that the PCR ran. Per the study methods: The count from a later analysis was tens of millions of unique TCR beta chains, roughly 11 million of them shared. Produced via immunoSEQ multiplex PCR; TCRdb's table is partial and in-frame only. V and J calls plus clone size are reproduced from that table; the DNA served to infer D and trimming. Here the sample spans roughly 150,000 clones, around 80% being singletons. Each donor was healthy, and each was a bone marrow donor. V lost 2 bases to trimming and J lost 3 bases; unmatched junction nucleotides: 5. This CDR3 is built from 16 residues. Germline V gives CDR1 SGHRS, CDR2 YFSETQ. With respect to this clone: Its antigen is unknown.

Study-level findings and limits: V- and J-gene trimming in TCR beta was tied to a missense DCLRE1C variant by an analysis performed later. In vitro confirmation showed three CMV-associated chains to be CMV antigen specific.

The sample taken for sequencing was PBMCs. The origin of this receptor is a middle-aged man in good health and CMV-seropositive. V gene TRBV5-1 combines with J gene TRBJ2-1; 10 nucleotides match TRBD2. The CDR3 protein is CASSFTLAGLYNEQFF. Here the CDR3 DNA reads TGCGCCAGCAGCTTCACACTAGCGGGACTCTACAATGAGCAGTTCTTC.